This T cell receptor (beta chain) stems from a study of Graves' ophthalmopathy and Graves' hyperthyroidism. The germline CDR1 and CDR2 sequences are LGHNT and FRNRAP. This CDR3 region has 20 residues. The V end lost 0 bases, the J end lost 2 bases, and 23 bases lay between the germline ends. To note about this clonotype: Its antigen is unidentified.

Findings of the study overall: Blood also held most thyroid clonotypes expanded above 0.001 frequency.

RNA transcripts provided the template for amplifying TCR beta CDR3 regions. After a first-round RT-PCR with HTBI primers, a second-round multiplex PCR was run. TCRdb re-derived calls from the multiplex PCR reads in MiXCR, one entry per CDR3 protein. This table holds approximately 410,000 distinct CDR3 sequences, 15% found once. Excluded: other autoimmune disease, uncontrolled infection, pregnancy or lactation. As the starting material, roughly 9.7 ml of fresh peripheral blood yielded the PBMCs. Sequences were obtained from peripheral blood. The rearrangement links TRBV12-5 to TRBJ1-5; the D gene is possibly TRBD1 (6 bases). The receptor was isolated from a woman under 30 with stable Graves' hyperthyroidism. CDR3 sequence (DNA): TGTGCTAGTGGTTTGGTACTCGGCAGGGGTTATGAATACGGCAATCAGCCCCAGCATTTT. The encoded protein is CASGLVLGRGYEYGNQPQHF.